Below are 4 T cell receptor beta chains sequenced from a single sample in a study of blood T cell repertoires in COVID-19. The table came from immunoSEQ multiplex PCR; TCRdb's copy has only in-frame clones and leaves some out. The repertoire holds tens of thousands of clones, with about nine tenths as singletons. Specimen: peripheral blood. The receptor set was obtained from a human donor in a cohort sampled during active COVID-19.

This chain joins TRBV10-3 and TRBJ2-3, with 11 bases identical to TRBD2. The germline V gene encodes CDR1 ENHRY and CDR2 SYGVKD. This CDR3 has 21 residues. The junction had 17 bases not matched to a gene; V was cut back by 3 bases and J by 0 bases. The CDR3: CAISDSSGGPLKETSTDTQYF. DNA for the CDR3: TGTGCCATCAGTGATTCTAGCGGGGGGCCCCTAAAAGAGACTAGCACAGATACGCAGTATTTT.

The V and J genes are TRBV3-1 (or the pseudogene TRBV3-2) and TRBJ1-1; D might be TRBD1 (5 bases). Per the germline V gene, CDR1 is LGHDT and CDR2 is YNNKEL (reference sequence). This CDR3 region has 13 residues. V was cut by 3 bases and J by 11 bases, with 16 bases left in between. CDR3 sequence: CASSQGTGLGAFF. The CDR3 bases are TGTGCCAGCAGCCAGGGGACGGGACTTGGGGCTTTCTTT.

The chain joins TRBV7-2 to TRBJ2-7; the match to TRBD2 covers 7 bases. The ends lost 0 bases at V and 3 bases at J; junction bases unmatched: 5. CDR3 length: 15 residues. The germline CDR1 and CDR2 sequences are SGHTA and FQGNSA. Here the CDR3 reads CASSLASTGGYEQYF. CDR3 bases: TGTGCCAGCAGCTTAGCCTCTACGGGGGGCTACGAGCAGTACTTC.

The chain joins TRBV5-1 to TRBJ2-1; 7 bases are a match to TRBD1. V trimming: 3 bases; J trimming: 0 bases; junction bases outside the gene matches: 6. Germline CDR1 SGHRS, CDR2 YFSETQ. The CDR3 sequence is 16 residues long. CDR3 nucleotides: TGCGCCAGCAGCTCTCGACAGGGAAGCTCCTACAATGAGCAGTTCTTC. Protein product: CASSSRQGSSYNEQFF.